Listed below are T cell receptor beta chains from one sample, sequenced in a study of T cells after yellow fever vaccination. TCRdb reanalysed the 5' RACE reads using MiXCR and keeps one entry per CDR3 protein. Of about 300,000 distinct CDR3 sequences in the sample, 7.5% to 9% are singletons; the top ten hold 3% to 3.5%. Sample: CD4+ T cells sorted from PBMCs, taken 5 days after the yellow fever booster vaccination. These receptors were collected from a man between 18 and 35 years old who received the YFV17D yellow fever vaccine. CDR3s include the opening cysteine and the closing phenylalanine or tryptophan. D genes are given only for firm matches. Part of the rows lack a size; the others show once, few, many or a class for expanded clones.

CDR3,DNA,V,J,size,D
CASSYKNTGELFF,TGTGCCAGCAGTTACAAGAACACCGGGGAGCTGTTTTTT,TRBV6-2/TRBV6-3,TRBJ2-2,few,NA
CASSQGTGQETQYF,TGTGCCAGCAGCCAAGGAACAGGGCAAGAGACCCAGTACTTC,TRBV4-2,TRBJ2-5,NA,NA
CATSRVTRDNEQFF,TGTGCCACCAGCAGAGTAACCAGGGACAATGAGCAGTTCTTC,TRBV15,TRBJ2-1,NA,NA
CASSQAAHPYEQYF,TGTGCCAGCAGCCAAGCTGCCCACCCCTACGAGCAGTACTTC,TRBV14,TRBJ2-7,NA,NA
CATSDISGANVLTF,TGTGCCACCAGTGACATCTCTGGGGCCAACGTCCTGACTTTC,TRBV24-1,TRBJ2-6,NA,NA
CASSFGPGRGGTDTQYF,TGTGCCAGCAGCTTCGGGCCCGGGCGGGGGGGCACAGATACGCAGTATTTT,TRBV11-2,TRBJ2-3,few,TRBD2
CASSPSPSGANVLTF,TGTGCCAGCAGCCCGAGTCCGTCTGGGGCCAACGTCCTGACTTTC,TRBV5-6,TRBJ2-6,few,NA
CSAVAGGSTDTQYF,TGCAGTGCCGTAGCGGGGGGGAGCACAGATACGCAGTATTTT,TRBV20-1,TRBJ2-3,NA,TRBD2
CASSRPLGGANYGYTF,TGCGCCAGCAGCCGCCCATTAGGAGGGGCGAACTATGGCTACACCTTC,TRBV4-1,TRBJ1-2,many,NA
CSAAPFAGGLADTQYF,TGCAGCGCCGCGCCGTTTGCGGGGGGGCTGGCAGATACGCAGTATTTT,TRBV29-1,TRBJ2-3,few,TRBD2
CASSVRNRAGEAFF,TGTGCCAGCAGCGTAAGAAACAGGGCAGGAGAAGCTTTCTTT,TRBV7-9,TRBJ1-1,NA,NA
CASTAGLSPLHF,TGTGCCAGCACGGCAGGACTTAGTCCCCTCCACTTT,TRBV2,TRBJ1-6,NA,NA
CASSSGQVSGANVLTF,TGTGCCAGCAGCTCGGGACAGGTTTCTGGGGCCAACGTCCTGACTTTC,TRBV7-6,TRBJ2-6,few,TRBD1
CASTVGGPLQETQYF,TGTGCCAGCACCGTGGGGGGGCCCCTACAAGAGACCCAGTACTTC,TRBV6-6,TRBJ2-5,many,NA
CASIPAGQSYEQYF,TGTGCCAGCATCCCTGCTGGGCAGTCCTACGAGCAGTACTTC,TRBV12-3/TRBV12-4,TRBJ2-7,many,NA
CASSSRTGSYEQYF,TGTGCCAGCAGTTCCCGGACAGGGTCTTACGAGCAGTACTTC,TRBV27,TRBJ2-7,many,TRBD1
CASSLAFAGGRDTQYF,TGTGCCAGCAGCTTAGCCTTTGCGGGGGGCAGAGATACGCAGTATTTT,TRBV7-8,TRBJ2-3,many,TRBD2
CASSLAGNRQGTQYF,TGTGCCAGCAGCTTGGCCGGCAACCGGCAGGGGACCCAGTACTTC,TRBV5-5,TRBJ2-5,few,NA
CATSRPQETQYF,TGTGCCACCTCCCGACCCCAAGAGACCCAGTACTTC,TRBV5-4,TRBJ2-5,few,NA
CASSEAGSMPQHF,TGTGCCAGCAGTGAAGCGGGGTCTATGCCCCAGCATTTT,TRBV2,TRBJ1-5,NA,NA
CASGWKSSGANVLTF,TGTGCTAGTGGATGGAAGAGCTCTGGGGCCAACGTCCTGACTTTC,TRBV12-5,TRBJ2-6,few,NA
CSARVAGGELFF,TGCAGTGCTAGGGTCGCAGGCGGGGAGCTGTTTTTT,TRBV20-1,TRBJ2-2,few,NA
CSALVDRNTEAFF,TGCAGTGCCCTAGTTGATAGGAACACTGAAGCTTTCTTT,TRBV20-1,TRBJ1-1,many,NA
CASSPRGFGLGSGYTF,TGTGCCAGCAGCCCCAGGGGCTTCGGATTGGGTTCTGGCTACACCTTC,TRBV6-5,TRBJ1-2,NA,NA
CASSLALRTGYTF,TGTGCCAGCAGCTTAGCGCTTAGGACGGGCTACACCTTC,TRBV7-2,TRBJ1-2,NA,NA
CASSFEGMDNQPQHF,TGTGCCAGCAGTTTCGAAGGCATGGACAATCAGCCCCAGCATTTT,TRBV27,TRBJ1-5,many,NA
CASGLISGEQFF,TGTGCCAGCGGACTTATTTCCGGTGAGCAGTTCTTC,TRBV19,TRBJ2-1,many,NA
CASSQGWGGGTYEQYF,TGTGCCAGCAGCCAGGGCTGGGGCGGGGGGACCTACGAGCAGTACTTC,TRBV3-1,TRBJ2-7,few,TRBD2
CASSLSGSNSPLHF,TGTGCCAGCAGTTTGTCCGGGTCGAATTCACCCCTCCACTTT,TRBV12-3/TRBV12-4,TRBJ1-6,few,NA
CASSLGFGTEAFF,TGCGCCAGCAGCTTGGGCTTTGGCACTGAAGCTTTCTTT,TRBV5-1,TRBJ1-1,few,NA